The entry below gives a single T cell receptor beta chain sequence along with its context. What it recognizes is unknown. The V gene's germline CDR1 is MRHNA and CDR2 SNTAGT. This CDR3 is built from 14 residues. Trimming cost V 6 bases and J 7 bases; bases outside gene matches: 6. The sample originates from a study of blood T cells in healthy people across ages. Overall study findings and caveats: More naive CD4+ cells and higher diversity marked long-lived donors relative to aged donors. Estimates based on one million T cells were treated as lower bounds.

Alongside a J-beta primer mix, a sample-barcoded 5' primer served in a second PCR lasting about 6 to 11 cycles. Each cDNA molecule was tagged by a template-switch adaptor with 12 random nucleotides. A minimum of 2.5 million CDR3-containing paired-end reads was obtained for each sample. TCRdb re-analysed the 5' RACE reads in MiXCR, keeping a single row per CDR3 protein. The sample lists 2 million or so distinct CDR3 sequences, 49% occurring once. The chain employs TRBV6-4 and TRBJ1-6, with 7 bases that match TRBD1. The source of this sequence is a woman aged 40 to 50 in good health. The sample comprised blood. CDR3 in amino acids: CASRMTGSNSPLHF. CDR3 bases: TGTGCCAGCAGGATGACAGGGTCCAATTCACCCCTCCACTTT.